This TCR beta chain is from a study of T cells in Graves' hyperthyroidism and ophthalmopathy. The CDR3 runs to 15 residues. The V gene lost 8 bases and the J gene lost 5 bases, with 18 bases spanning the gap. Germline CDR1 is SGHAT and CDR2 is FQNNGV. The TCR beta CDR3 regions underwent amplification using RNA transcripts as the source. HTBI primers were employed in a first-round RT-PCR of the TCR CDR3. TCRdb re-derived calls from the multiplex PCR reads in MiXCR, one entry per CDR3 protein. The sample consists of about 500,000 distinct CDR3 sequences, under 15% of them appearing once. It was considered stable Graves' hyperthyroidism when ophthalmopathy did not progress within 18 months. Subjects aged 18 to 65 presented with newly diagnosed hyperthyroidism of less than 2 months' duration. This clonotype was seen many times.

Sequencing was performed on blood. The sequence was collected from a woman under 30 with Graves' hyperthyroidism. The chain recombines TRBV11-2 with TRBJ2-2; a weak D match, TRBD2 (5 bases). The CDR3 nucleotides are TGTGCCAGCTACTCCCTATCGAGAGGGACCGGGGAGCTGTTTTTT. Its translation is CASYSLSRGTGELFF.